These 5 T cell receptor beta chains were all obtained from the same sample, sequenced in a study of neurological immune-mediated disorders. TCRdb re-analysed the 5' RACE reads in MiXCR, keeping a single row per CDR3 protein. The data hold about 39,000 distinct CDR3 sequences, with approximately 7.2% observed a single time. The sample consisted of CD4+ T cells from blood. All receptors derive from a man aged 45-65 years in good health.

This clonotype was recorded many times. The chain couples TRBV7-8 to TRBJ2-7, with 8 bases lining up with TRBD1. The CDR3 covers 12 residues. Per the germline V gene, CDR1 is SGHVS and CDR2 is FQNEAQ. The ends lost 4 bases at V and 6 bases at J; junction bases unmatched: 2. The CDR3 DNA reads as TGTGCCAGCAGCTCGACAGGGGTCGAGCAGTACTTC. It encodes CASSSTGVEQYF.

Ten or more counts support this clonotype. The V and J genes are TRBV7-2 and TRBJ2-2; D unclear. There are 14 residues in the CDR3. The germline CDR1 and CDR2 sequences are SGHTA and FQGNSA. The V end lost 1 base, the J end lost 3 bases, and 6 bases lay between the germline ends. This CDR3 reads CASSLEVYTGELFF. Written as DNA, the CDR3 is TGTGCCAGCAGCTTAGAGGTTTACACCGGGGAGCTGTTTTTT.

The rearrangement links TRBV18 to TRBJ2-7; 13 positions match TRBD2. Germline CDR1 is KGHSH and CDR2 is LQKENI. V shed 4 bases and J 4 bases; nucleotides not matched to a gene: 7. This CDR3 comprises 16 residues. The CDR3: CASSQTGLAGVYEQYF. DNA of the CDR3: TGTGCCAGCTCACAAACCGGACTAGCGGGAGTTTACGAGCAGTACTTC. The entire variable domain, with the rest obtained from reference TRBV18 and TRBJ2-7, is as follows: NAGVMQNPRHLVRRRGQEARLRCSPMKGHSHVYWYRQLPEEGLKFMVYLQKENIIDESGMPKERFSAEFPKEGPSILRIQQVVRGDSAAYFCASSQTGLAGVYEQYFGPGTRLTVT.

This clonotype was counted ten times or more. This chain uses TRBV7-2 with TRBJ2-7; 8 bases match TRBD2. The CDR3 runs 15 residues. Germline CDR1 SGHTA, CDR2 FQGNSA. Trimming at V came to 0 bases and at J to 2 bases, leaving 3 bases not matched to a gene. Here the CDR3 DNA reads TGTGCCAGCAGCTTAGCTGGCGGGAGGACCTACGAGCAGTACTTC. Translation gives CASSLAGGRTYEQYF.

The genes are TRBV5-1 and TRBJ2-5, with 9 bases lining up with TRBD1. V gave up 4 bases and J gave up 1 base; unmatched junction bases: 8. Germline-derived CDR1 and CDR2 are SGHRS and YFSETQ. The CDR3 totals 16 residues. The CDR3 DNA reads TGCGCCAGCAGCCCCACCCCGGGACAGGGCCAAGAGACCCAGTACTTC. This gives the protein CASSPTPGQGQETQYF.